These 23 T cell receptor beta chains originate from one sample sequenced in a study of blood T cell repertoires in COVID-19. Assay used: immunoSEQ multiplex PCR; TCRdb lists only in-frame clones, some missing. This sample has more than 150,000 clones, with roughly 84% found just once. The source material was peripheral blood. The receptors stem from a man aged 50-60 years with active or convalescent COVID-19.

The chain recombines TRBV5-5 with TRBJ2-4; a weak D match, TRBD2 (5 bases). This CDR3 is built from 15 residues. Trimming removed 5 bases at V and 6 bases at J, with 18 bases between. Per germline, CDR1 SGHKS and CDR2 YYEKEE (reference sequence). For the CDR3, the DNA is TGTGCCAGCAGTTACGACCCCGCGGGCCCAAACATTCAGTACTTC. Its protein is CASSYDPAGPNIQYF.

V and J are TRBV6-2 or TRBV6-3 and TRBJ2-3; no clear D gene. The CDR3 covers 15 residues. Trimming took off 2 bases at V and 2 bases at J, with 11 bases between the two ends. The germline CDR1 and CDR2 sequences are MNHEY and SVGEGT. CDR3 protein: CASSYQSGITDTQYF. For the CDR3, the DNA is TGTGCCAGCAGTTACCAGTCAGGAATCACAGATACGCAGTATTTT.

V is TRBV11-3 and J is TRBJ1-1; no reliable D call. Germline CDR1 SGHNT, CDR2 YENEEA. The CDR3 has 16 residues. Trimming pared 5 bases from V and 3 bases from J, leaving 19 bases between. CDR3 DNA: TGTGCCAGCAGCCCCCGCCTCGCATGGGAGGACACTGAAGCTTTCTTT. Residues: CASSPRLAWEDTEAFF.

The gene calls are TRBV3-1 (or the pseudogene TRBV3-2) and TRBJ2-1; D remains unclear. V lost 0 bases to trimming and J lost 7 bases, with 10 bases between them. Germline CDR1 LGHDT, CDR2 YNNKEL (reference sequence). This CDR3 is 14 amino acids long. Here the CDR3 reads CASSQDSLRNEQFF. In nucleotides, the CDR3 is TGTGCCAGCAGCCAAGACTCCCTGAGGAATGAGCAGTTCTTC.

CDR3: CASSAAQGPEKLFF. CDR3 nucleotides: TGTGCCAGCAGCGCGGCACAGGGACCTGAAAAACTGTTTTTT. The chain couples TRBV9 to TRBJ1-4; D might be TRBD1 (6 bases). This CDR3 contains 14 residues. Per the germline V gene, CDR1 is SGDLS and CDR2 is YYNGEE. V lost 3 bases and J 7 bases, leaving 13 bases between the germline ends.

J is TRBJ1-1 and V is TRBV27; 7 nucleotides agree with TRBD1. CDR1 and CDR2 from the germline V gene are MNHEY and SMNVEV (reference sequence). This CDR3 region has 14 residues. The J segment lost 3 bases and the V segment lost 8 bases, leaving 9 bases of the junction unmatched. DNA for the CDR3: TGTGCCAGCGGACACAGGGGTCGAGACACTGAAGCTTTCTTT. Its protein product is CASGHRGRDTEAFF.

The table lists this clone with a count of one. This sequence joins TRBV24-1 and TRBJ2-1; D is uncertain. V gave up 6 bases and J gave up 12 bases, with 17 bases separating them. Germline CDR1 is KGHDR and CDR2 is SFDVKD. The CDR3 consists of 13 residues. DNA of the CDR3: TGTGCCACCAGTCGCGGCTCTCTAACGGGGCAGTTCTTC. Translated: CATSRGSLTGQFF.

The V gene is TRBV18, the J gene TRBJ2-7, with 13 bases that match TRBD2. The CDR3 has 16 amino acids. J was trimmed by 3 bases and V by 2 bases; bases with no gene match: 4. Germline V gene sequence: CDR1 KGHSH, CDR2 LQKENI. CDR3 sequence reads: CASSPRRTSGSYEQYF. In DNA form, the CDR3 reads TGTGCCAGCTCACCAAGAAGGACTAGCGGGAGCTACGAGCAGTACTTC.

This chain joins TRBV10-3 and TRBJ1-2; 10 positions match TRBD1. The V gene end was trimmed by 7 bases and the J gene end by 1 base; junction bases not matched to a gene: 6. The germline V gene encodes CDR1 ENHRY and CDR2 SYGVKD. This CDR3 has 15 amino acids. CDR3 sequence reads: CAITDRGRHNYGYTF. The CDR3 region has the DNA TGTGCCATCACGGACAGGGGGAGACATAACTATGGCTACACCTTC.

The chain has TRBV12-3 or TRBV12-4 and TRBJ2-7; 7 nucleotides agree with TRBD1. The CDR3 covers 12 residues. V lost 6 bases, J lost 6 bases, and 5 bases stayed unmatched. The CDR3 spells CASRGTAGEQYF. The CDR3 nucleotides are TGTGCCAGCAGGGGGACAGCCGGCGAGCAGTACTTC.

This CDR3 reads CATQQYSNQPQHF. The DNA for the CDR3 is TGTGCCACGCAACAGTATAGCAATCAGCCCCAGCATTTT. This rearrangement joins TRBV24-1 to TRBJ1-5; D unresolved. The length of the CDR3 is 13 residues. CDR1 is KGHDR, CDR2 SFDVKD, per germline. V dropped 10 bases and J dropped 0 bases, with 9 bases sitting between them.

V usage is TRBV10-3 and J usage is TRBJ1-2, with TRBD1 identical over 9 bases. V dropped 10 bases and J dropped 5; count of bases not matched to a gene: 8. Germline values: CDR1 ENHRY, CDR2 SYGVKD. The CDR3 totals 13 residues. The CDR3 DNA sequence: TGTGCCAGCGCCGGGACAGGGTTATATGGCTACACCTTC. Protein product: CASAGTGLYGYTF.

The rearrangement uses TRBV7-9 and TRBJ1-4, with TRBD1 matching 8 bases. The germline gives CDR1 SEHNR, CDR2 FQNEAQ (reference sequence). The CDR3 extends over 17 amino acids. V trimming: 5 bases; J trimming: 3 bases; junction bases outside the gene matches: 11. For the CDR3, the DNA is TGTGCCAGCAGCCCAGGAACACAGGGGGAGTCTAATGAAAAACTGTTTTTT. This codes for CASSPGTQGESNEKLFF.

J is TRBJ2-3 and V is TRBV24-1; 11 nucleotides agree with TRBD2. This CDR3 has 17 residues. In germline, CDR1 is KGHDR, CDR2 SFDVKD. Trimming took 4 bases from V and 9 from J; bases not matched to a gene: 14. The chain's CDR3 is CATSDLTSGATRGTQYF. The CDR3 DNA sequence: TGTGCCACCAGTGACCTGACTAGCGGGGCTACTAGGGGGACGCAGTATTTT.

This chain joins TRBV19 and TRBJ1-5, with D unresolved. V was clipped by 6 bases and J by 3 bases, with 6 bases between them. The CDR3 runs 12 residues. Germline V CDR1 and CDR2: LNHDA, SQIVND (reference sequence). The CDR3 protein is CASRQSNQPQHF. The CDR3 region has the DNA TGTGCCAGTAGACAGTCCAATCAGCCCCAGCATTTT.

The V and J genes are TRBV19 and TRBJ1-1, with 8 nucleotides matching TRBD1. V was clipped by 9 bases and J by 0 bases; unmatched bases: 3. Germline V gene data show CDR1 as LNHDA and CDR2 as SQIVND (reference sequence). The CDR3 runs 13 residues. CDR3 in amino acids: CASQGALNTEAFF. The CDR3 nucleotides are TGTGCCAGCCAGGGGGCACTGAACACTGAAGCTTTCTTT.

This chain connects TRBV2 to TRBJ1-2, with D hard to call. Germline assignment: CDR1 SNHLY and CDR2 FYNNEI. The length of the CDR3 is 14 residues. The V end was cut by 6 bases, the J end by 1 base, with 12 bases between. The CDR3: CASRLDTFNYGYTF. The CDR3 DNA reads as TGTGCCAGCAGACTTGACACTTTTAACTATGGCTACACCTTC.

Here the CDR3 reads CASTRGQGADEQYF. CDR3 nucleotides: TGTGCCAGCACCAGGGGACAGGGGGCCGACGAGCAGTACTTC. The V call is TRBV3-1 (or the pseudogene TRBV3-2), the J call TRBJ2-7; 12 nucleotides align to TRBD1. This CDR3 is 14 amino acids long. V was clipped by 7 bases and J by 5 bases; unmatched bases: 6. CDR1 LGHDT and CDR2 YNNKEL come from the germline V gene (reference sequence).

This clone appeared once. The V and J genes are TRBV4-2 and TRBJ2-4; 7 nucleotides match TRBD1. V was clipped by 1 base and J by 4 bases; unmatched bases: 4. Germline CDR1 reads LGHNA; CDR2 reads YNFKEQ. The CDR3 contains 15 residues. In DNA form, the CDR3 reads TGTGCCAGCAGCCAAGGGGCAGGGGGTAAAAACATTCAGTACTTC. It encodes CASSQGAGGKNIQYF.

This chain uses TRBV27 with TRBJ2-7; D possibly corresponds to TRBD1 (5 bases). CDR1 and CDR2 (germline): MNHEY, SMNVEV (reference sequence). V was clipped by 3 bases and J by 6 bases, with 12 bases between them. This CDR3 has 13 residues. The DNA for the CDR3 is TGTGCCAGCAGTTTTTTGCCAGGGCGCGAGCAGTACTTC. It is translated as CASSFLPGREQYF.

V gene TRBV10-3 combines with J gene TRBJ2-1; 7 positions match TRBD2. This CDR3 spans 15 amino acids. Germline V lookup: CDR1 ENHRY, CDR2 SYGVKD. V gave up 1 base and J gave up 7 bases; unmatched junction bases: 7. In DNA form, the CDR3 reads TGTGCCATCAGTGAGTATAAAGCGGGGCAAAATGAGCAGTTCTTC. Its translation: CAISEYKAGQNEQFF.

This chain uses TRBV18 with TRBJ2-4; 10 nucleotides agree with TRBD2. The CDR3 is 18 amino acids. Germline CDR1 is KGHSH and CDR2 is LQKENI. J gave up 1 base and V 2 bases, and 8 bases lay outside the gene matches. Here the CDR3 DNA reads TGTGCCAGCTCACCATCTAGCGGGGGAATTTTGGCCAAAAACATTCAGTACTTC. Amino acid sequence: CASSPSSGGILAKNIQYF.

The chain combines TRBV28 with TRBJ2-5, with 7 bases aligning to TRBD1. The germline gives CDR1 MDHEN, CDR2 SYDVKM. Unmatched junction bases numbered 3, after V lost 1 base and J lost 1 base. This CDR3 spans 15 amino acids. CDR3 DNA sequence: TGTGCCAGCAGTTTATACAACAGGGGCCAAGAGACCCAGTACTTC. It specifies CASSLYNRGQETQYF.